This entry lists 7 T cell receptor beta chains sequenced from one sample in a study of blood T cell repertoires in COVID-19. TCRdb's copy holds only in-frame clones and misses some; the assay was immunoSEQ multiplex PCR. The profile shows about 260,000 clones, approximately 90% of them singletons. Sequencing input: PBMCs or T cells enriched from blood (not recorded which). The receptors stem from a man between 45 and 60 years old who had been exposed to COVID-19.

This chain uses TRBV11-2 with TRBJ2-7; D gene uncertain. The CDR3 sequence is 15 residues long. The V end was cut by 1 base, the J end by 7 bases, with 17 bases between. The germline V gene has CDR1 SGHAT and CDR2 FQNNGV. The CDR3 DNA sequence: TGTGCCAGCAGCTTAGGGAGCACCCCTTTTGGGGAGCAGTACGTC. It yields the protein CASSLGSTPFGEQYV.

The chain employs TRBV9 and TRBJ1-1, with D unresolved. The ends were cut back, 4 bases at V and 0 bases at J, with 13 bases in the middle. This CDR3 spans 15 amino acids. Germline V CDR1 and CDR2: SGDLS, YYNGEE. The CDR3 loop is CASSPRSLMNTEAFF. CDR3 sequence (DNA): TGTGCCAGCAGCCCCAGGTCGCTCATGAACACTGAAGCTTTCTTT.

The chain has TRBV19 and TRBJ1-4; D uncertain. The CDR3 loop spans 15 amino acids. The V gene's germline CDR1 is LNHDA and CDR2 SQIVND (reference sequence). Trimming removed 8 bases from V and 10 bases from J, with 23 bases in between. The chain's CDR3 is CASSRWGPGGGKLFF. In nucleotides, the CDR3 is TGTGCCAGTTCTAGGTGGGGTCCGGGCGGAGGAAAACTGTTTTTT.

This rearrangement joins TRBV6-5 to TRBJ2-3; D is uncertain. The CDR3 has 14 amino acids. Per the germline V gene, CDR1 is MNHEY and CDR2 is SVGAGI. V lost 2 bases to trimming and J lost 2 bases, with 8 bases between them. In DNA form, the CDR3 reads TGTGCCAGCAGTTACGACGGGTTCACAGATACGCAGTATTTT. The encoded protein is CASSYDGFTDTQYF.

This sequence joins TRBV28 and TRBJ2-1; a possible D gene is TRBD2 (5 bases). CDR1 MDHEN and CDR2 SYDVKM come from the germline V gene. V lost 2 bases and J lost 4, with 12 bases in between. The CDR3 length is 15 residues. The CDR3 protein is CASSLLAGQYNEQFF. The CDR3 bases are TGTGCCAGCAGTTTACTGGCGGGTCAATACAATGAGCAGTTCTTC.

V is TRBV12-3 or TRBV12-4 and J is TRBJ2-7; D is possibly TRBD2 (5 bases). V was shortened by 6 bases and J by 2 bases, with 8 bases between the two germline ends. This CDR3 contains 12 residues. CDR3: CASRRAPYEQYF. The CDR3 DNA is TGTGCCAGCAGGAGGGCACCCTACGAGCAGTACTTC.

The chain has TRBV29-1 and TRBJ1-4; 8 bases fit TRBD1. V shed 1 base, J shed 7 bases, and the junction held 5 bases outside the gene matches. There are 14 residues in the CDR3. Germline V gene data show CDR1 as SQVTM and CDR2 as ANQGSEA. The CDR3, as DNA: TGCAGCGTTGAAGGGACAGGGATGGGTGAAAAACTGTTTTTT. As protein: CSVEGTGMGEKLFF.